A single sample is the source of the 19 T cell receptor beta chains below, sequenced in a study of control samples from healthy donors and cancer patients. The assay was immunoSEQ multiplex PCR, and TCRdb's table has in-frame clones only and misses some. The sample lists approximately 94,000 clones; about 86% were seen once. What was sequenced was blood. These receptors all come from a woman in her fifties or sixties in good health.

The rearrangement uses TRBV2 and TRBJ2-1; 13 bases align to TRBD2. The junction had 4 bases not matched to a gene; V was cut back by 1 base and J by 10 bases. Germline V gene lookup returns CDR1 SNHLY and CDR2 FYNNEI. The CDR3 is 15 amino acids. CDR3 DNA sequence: TGTGCCAGCAGTGAAGTGACTAGCGGGAGGAAAGAGCAGTTCTTC. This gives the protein CASSEVTSGRKEQFF.

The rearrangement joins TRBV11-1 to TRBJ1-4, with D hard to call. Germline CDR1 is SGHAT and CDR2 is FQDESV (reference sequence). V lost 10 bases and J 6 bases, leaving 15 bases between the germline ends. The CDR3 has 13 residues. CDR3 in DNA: TGTGCCACCGCACGAGGGAGGGATGAAAAACTGTTTTTT. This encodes CATARGRDEKLFF.

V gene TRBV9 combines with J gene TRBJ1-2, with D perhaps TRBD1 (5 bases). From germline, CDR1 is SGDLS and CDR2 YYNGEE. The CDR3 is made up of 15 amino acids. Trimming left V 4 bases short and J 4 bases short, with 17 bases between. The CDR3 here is CASSLGTGLGYGYTF. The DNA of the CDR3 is TGTGCCAGCAGCCTTGGGACGGGACTGGGCTATGGCTACACCTTC.

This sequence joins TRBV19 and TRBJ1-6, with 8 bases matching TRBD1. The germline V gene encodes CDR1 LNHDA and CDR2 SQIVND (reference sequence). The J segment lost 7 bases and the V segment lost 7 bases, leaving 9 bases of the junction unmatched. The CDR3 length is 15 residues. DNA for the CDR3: TGTGCCAGTACCCCAGGACAGGGCCACAATTCACCCCTCCACTTT. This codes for CASTPGQGHNSPLHF.

Written as DNA, the CDR3 is TGTGCCAGCAGCAAAGTAGGGAACACAGTGAACACTGAAGCTTTCTTT. Its translation: CASSKVGNTVNTEAFF. The V call is TRBV21-1, the J call TRBJ1-1. TRBV21-1 has pseudogene status. The CDR3 length is 16 residues.

CDR3 in amino acids: CASSFRGSEAFF. CDR3 coding DNA: TGTGCCAGCAGTTTTCGGGGGTCTGAAGCTTTCTTT. The chain uses TRBV12-3 or TRBV12-4 and TRBJ1-1; TRBD1 might be the D (5 bases). Deletions cut 3 bases from V and 6 bases from J, with 8 bases between. The CDR3 consists of 12 residues.

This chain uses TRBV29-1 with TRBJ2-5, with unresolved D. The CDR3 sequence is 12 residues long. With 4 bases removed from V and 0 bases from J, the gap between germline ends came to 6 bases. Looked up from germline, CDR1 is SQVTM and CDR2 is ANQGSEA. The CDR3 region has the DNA TGCAGCGTTGTAGGATACCAAGAGACCCAGTACTTC. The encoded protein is CSVVGYQETQYF. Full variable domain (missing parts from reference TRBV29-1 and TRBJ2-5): SAVISQKPSRDICQRGTSLTIQCQVDSQVTMMFWYRQQPGQSLTLIATANQGSEATYESGFVIDKFPISRPNLTFSTLTVSNMSPEDSSIYLCSVVGYQETQYFGPGTRLLVL.

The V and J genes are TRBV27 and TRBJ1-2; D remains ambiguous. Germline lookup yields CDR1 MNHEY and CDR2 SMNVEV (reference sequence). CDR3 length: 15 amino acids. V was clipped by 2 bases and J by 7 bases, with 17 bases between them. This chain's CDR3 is CASSLRGGRGSGYTF. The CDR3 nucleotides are TGTGCCAGCAGTTTACGAGGTGGTAGAGGAAGTGGCTACACCTTC.

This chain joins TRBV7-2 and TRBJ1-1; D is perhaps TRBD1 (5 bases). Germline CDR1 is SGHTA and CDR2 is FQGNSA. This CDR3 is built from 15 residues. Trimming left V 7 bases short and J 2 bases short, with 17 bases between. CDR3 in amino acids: CASTAGGGVNTEAFF. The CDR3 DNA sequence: TGTGCCAGCACCGCGGGGGGAGGGGTTAACACTGAAGCTTTCTTT.

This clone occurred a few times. The CDR3 here is CASSQDRANSGNTIYF. In DNA, the CDR3 is TGCGCCAGCAGCCAAGACCGCGCCAACTCTGGAAACACCATATATTTT. V and J are TRBV4-3 and TRBJ1-3; no reliable D call. V was trimmed by 0 bases and J by 0 bases, leaving 9 bases between them. Germline CDR1 is LGHNA and CDR2 is YSLEER. The CDR3 length is 16 residues.

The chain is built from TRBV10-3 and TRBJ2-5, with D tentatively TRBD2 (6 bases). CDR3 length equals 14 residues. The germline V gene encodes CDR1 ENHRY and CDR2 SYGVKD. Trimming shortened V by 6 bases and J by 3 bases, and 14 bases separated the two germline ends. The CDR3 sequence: CAISRDWSKETQYF. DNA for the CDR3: TGTGCCATCAGCCGGGACTGGAGTAAAGAGACCCAGTACTTC.

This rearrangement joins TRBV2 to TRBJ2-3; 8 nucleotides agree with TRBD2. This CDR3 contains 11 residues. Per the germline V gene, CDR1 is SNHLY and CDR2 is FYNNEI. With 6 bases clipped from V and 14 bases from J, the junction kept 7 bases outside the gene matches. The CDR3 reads CASRTGTRWYF. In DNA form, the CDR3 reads TGTGCCAGCAGGACCGGGACTAGGTGGTATTTT.

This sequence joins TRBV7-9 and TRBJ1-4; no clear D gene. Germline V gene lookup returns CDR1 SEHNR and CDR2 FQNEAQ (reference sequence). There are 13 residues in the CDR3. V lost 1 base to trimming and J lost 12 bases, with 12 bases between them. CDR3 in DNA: TGTGCCAGCAGCTTAGGGGCCTACTCCCAACTGTTTTTT. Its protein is CASSLGAYSQLFF.

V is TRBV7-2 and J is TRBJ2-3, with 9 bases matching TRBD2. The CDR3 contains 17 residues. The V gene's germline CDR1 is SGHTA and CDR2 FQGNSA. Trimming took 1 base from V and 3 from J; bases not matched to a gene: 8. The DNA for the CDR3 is TGTGCCAGCAGCTTAGGGCGGGGGGGCCGTCAAACAGATACGCAGTATTTT. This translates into CASSLGRGGRQTDTQYF.

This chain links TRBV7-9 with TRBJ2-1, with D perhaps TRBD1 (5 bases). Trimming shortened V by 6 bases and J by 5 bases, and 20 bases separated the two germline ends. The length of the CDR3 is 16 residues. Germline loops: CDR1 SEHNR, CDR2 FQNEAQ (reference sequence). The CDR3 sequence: CASRDGFQGPNNEQFF. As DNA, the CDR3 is TGTGCCAGCAGGGATGGATTTCAGGGTCCCAACAATGAGCAGTTCTTC.

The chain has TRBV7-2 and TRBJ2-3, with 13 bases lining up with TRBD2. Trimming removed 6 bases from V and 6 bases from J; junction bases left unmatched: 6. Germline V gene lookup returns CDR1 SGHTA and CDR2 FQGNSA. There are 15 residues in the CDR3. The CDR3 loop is CASSRTSGGGDTQYF. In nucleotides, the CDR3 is TGTGCCAGCAGTCGGACTAGCGGGGGAGGGGATACGCAGTATTTT.

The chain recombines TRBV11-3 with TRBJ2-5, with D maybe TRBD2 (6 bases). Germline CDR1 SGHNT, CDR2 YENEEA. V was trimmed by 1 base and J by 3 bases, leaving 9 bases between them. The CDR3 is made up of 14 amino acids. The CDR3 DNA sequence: TGTGCCAGCAGCTTAGGTGGCGGGAAAGAGACCCAGTACTTC. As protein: CASSLGGGKETQYF.

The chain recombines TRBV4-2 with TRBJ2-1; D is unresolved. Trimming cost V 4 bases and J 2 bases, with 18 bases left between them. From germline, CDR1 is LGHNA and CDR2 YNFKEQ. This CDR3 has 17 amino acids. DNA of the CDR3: TGTGCCAGCAGCCCCAGCCCCACCGACACCGCCTACAATGAGCAGTTCTTC. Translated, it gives CASSPSPTDTAYNEQFF.

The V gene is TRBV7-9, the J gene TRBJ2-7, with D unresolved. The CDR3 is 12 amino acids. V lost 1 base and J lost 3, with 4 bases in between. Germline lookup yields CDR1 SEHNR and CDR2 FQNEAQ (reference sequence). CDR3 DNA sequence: TGTGCCAGCAGCTTAGGCTACTACGAGCAGTACTTC. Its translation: CASSLGYYEQYF.